The 12 T cell receptor beta chains in this list originate from one sample, sequenced in a study of shared clonotypes between healthy human individuals. Using immunoSEQ multiplex PCR, the repertoire was profiled, and TCRdb retains in-frame clones only, with some absent. The sample yields approximately 640,000 clones, about 90% seen once. Sequencing was performed on memory CD8+ T cells from PBMCs. Sample subset: CD45RO+ cells pooled with CCR7-negative TemRA cells. These receptors all stem from a man in his late teens or twenties in good health. Some clones in this sample may be carry-over from other donors' samples.

The chain recombines TRBV10-2 with TRBJ2-1; D call uncertain. With 0 bases removed from V and 5 bases from J, the gap between germline ends came to 14 bases. The CDR3 contains 16 residues. Looked up from germline, CDR1 is WSHSY and CDR2 is SAAADI. CDR3: CASSESEIAFHNEQFF. The CDR3 DNA is TGCGCCAGCAGTGAGTCGGAGATAGCTTTCCACAATGAGCAGTTCTTC.

This clone was detected ten times or more. V gene TRBV10-1 combines with J gene TRBJ1-1, with D uncertain. The V end was cut by 5 bases, the J end by 1 base, with 5 bases between. This CDR3 comprises 12 residues. Germline V gives CDR1 WNHNN, CDR2 SYGVQD (reference sequence). The CDR3 protein is CASSTANTEAFF. CDR3 in DNA: TGCGCCAGCAGTACGGCGAACACTGAAGCTTTCTTT.

The chain links TRBV27 to TRBJ2-3; D perhaps matches TRBD2 (6 bases). Between the trimmed V and J ends, which lost 2 bases and 2 bases, there was a span of 11 bases. This CDR3 contains 15 residues. Germline-derived CDR1 and CDR2 are MNHEY and SMNVEV (reference sequence). This CDR3 is CASSLTTRYTDTQYF. Written as DNA, the CDR3 is TGTGCCAGCAGTTTAACGACTAGATACACAGATACGCAGTATTTT.

CDR3 residues: CASSWGQGSTEAFF. The CDR3 region has the DNA TGTGCCAGCAGCTGGGGACAGGGGAGCACTGAAGCTTTCTTT. J is TRBJ1-1 and V is TRBV6-5; 10 nucleotides align to TRBD1. CDR3 length equals 14 residues. The germline V gene encodes CDR1 MNHEY and CDR2 SVGAGI. Trimming removed 6 bases from V and 4 bases from J; junction bases left unmatched: 5.

This sequence joins TRBV25-1 and TRBJ2-1; D tentatively reads TRBD1 or TRBD2 (6 bases each). The length of the CDR3 is 14 residues. CDR1 MGHDK and CDR2 SYGVNS come from the germline V gene. Trimming cost V 3 bases and J 6 bases, with 12 bases left between them. As DNA, the CDR3 is TGTGCCAGCAGTGACAGGGGAGGTGGCAATGAGCAGTTCTTC. Its translation is CASSDRGGGNEQFF.

V gene TRBV9 combines with J gene TRBJ2-5; TRBD1 matches at 7 bases. There are 16 residues in the CDR3. The V gene end was trimmed by 2 bases and the J gene end by 1 base; junction bases not matched to a gene: 8. Germline lookup yields CDR1 SGDLS and CDR2 YYNGEE. In nucleotides, the CDR3 is TGTGCCAGCAGCGTTTCACGGACAGGCTTCCAAGAGACCCAGTACTTC. Protein: CASSVSRTGFQETQYF. Full variable domain (remainder filled in from reference TRBV9 and TRBJ2-5): DSGVTQTPKHLITATGQRVTLRCSPRSGDLSVYWYQQSLDQGLQFLIQYYNGEERAKGNILERFSAQQFPDLHSELNLSSLELGDSALYFCASSVSRTGFQETQYFGPGTRLLVL.

The rearrangement links TRBV27 to TRBJ2-7; tentative D call: TRBD1 (6 bases). CDR3 length: 14 amino acids. CDR1 is MNHEY and CDR2 is SMNVEV in the germline V gene (reference sequence). Between the trimmed V and J ends, which lost 2 bases and 3 bases, there was a span of 11 bases. The CDR3 sequence: CASSLRAGVYEQYF. The CDR3 region has the DNA TGTGCCAGCAGTTTAAGGGCAGGGGTCTACGAGCAGTACTTC.

This chain connects TRBV9 to TRBJ2-5; TRBD1 might be the D (6 bases). V shed 1 base and J shed 1 base, with 11 bases lying between them. There are 15 residues in the CDR3. Germline V lookup: CDR1 SGDLS, CDR2 YYNGEE. In DNA form, the CDR3 reads TGTGCCAGCAGCGTACTGGGGGCCAGCCAAGAGACCCAGTACTTC. It translates to CASSVLGASQETQYF.

The chain couples TRBV4-3 to TRBJ2-1; D call uncertain. The V end was cut by 1 base, the J end by 4 bases, with 8 bases between. CDR1 is LGHNA, CDR2 YSLEER, per germline. The CDR3 loop spans 14 amino acids. The DNA for the CDR3 is TGCGCCAGCAGCCAAGTTGAAGGGTACAATGAGCAGTTCTTC. This translates into CASSQVEGYNEQFF.

The chain carries TRBV28 and TRBJ1-1; possibly TRBD1 for D (5 bases). Germline lookup yields CDR1 MDHEN and CDR2 SYDVKM. V dropped 7 bases and J dropped 3 bases, with 18 bases sitting between them. The CDR3 covers 15 residues. Written as DNA, the CDR3 is TGTGCCAGCACTTATTGGGGGACCGGAGACACTGAAGCTTTCTTT. Translated: CASTYWGTGDTEAFF.

The gene calls are TRBV5-1 and TRBJ2-3; 12 bases match TRBD2. The CDR3 has 16 residues. V lost 2 bases and J lost 4; bases outside the gene matches: 5. Germline V gene sequence: CDR1 SGHRS, CDR2 YFSETQ. The CDR3 here is CASSFLAGGTSDTQYF. As DNA, the CDR3 is TGCGCCAGCAGCTTCCTAGCGGGAGGGACGTCAGATACGCAGTATTTT.

This clone appeared once. The gene calls are TRBV10-2 and TRBJ2-3, with TRBD2 as a possible D gene (6 bases). The CDR3 length is 14 residues. V was cut by 4 bases and J by 5 bases, with 13 bases left in between. Germline V gives CDR1 WSHSY, CDR2 SAAADI. The CDR3 sequence is CASSAWRGQDTQYF. The CDR3 DNA is TGCGCCAGCAGTGCTTGGCGGGGCCAAGATACGCAGTATTTT.